Each of the 21 T cell receptor beta chains below was sequenced from the same sample in a study of control samples from healthy donors and cancer patients. Sequencing was performed with immunoSEQ multiplex PCR; in TCRdb, only in-frame clones are kept and a portion is missing. This table has around 90,000 clones, around nine tenths appearing once. What was sequenced was blood. Receptor source: a young man in good health.

The chain has TRBV29-1 and TRBJ1-4; possible D gene TRBD1, 5 bases. Trimming pared 4 bases from V and 8 bases from J, leaving 23 bases between. Germline loops: CDR1 SQVTM, CDR2 ANQGSEA. The CDR3 has 16 amino acids. In nucleotides, the CDR3 is TGCAGCGTTGGAGGAGACAGAGCTGGGGTGAGCGAAAAACTGTTTTTT. Protein: CSVGGDRAGVSEKLFF.

V is TRBV12-2 and J is TRBJ2-5; the D call in the table, TRBD1, was not verified against the DNA. TRBV12-2 is shown as a pseudogene. The CDR3 consists of 16 residues. CDR3 in DNA: TGTGCAAGTCGCTTAGCCGTTGGACAGGCCCAAGAGACCCAGTACTTC. It is translated as CASRLAVGQAQETQYF.

In this sample, this clone turned up many times. The chain is built from TRBV19 and TRBJ2-7; possibly TRBD2 for D (5 bases). The CDR3 has 15 residues. V gave up 1 base and J gave up 6 bases, with 16 bases separating them. CDR1 LNHDA and CDR2 SQIVND come from the germline V gene (reference sequence). The CDR3: CASSIGRGIGFEQYF. The CDR3 DNA sequence: TGTGCCAGTAGTATAGGAAGAGGGATCGGGTTCGAGCAGTACTTC.

This rearrangement joins TRBV7-2 to TRBJ2-5, with TRBD1 as a possible D gene (6 bases). The CDR3 runs to 14 residues. Between the trimmed V and J ends, which lost 4 bases and 1 base, there was a span of 10 bases. Germline V CDR1 and CDR2: SGHTA, FQGNSA. The CDR3 region is CASSSTGSQETQYF. The DNA of the CDR3 is TGTGCCAGCAGCTCCACAGGGTCCCAAGAGACCCAGTACTTC.

Details on this clone: One end of the junction does not line up with germline, which may come from a read error. The chain couples TRBV7-7 to TRBJ2-1, with D unresolved. The CDR3 covers 13 residues. CDR1 SSHAT and CDR2 FNYEAQ come from the germline V gene (reference sequence). CDR3 residues: CASSLNPTNEQFF. The CDR3 DNA follows: TGTGCTAGCAGCTTAAACCCGACCAATGAGCAGTTCTTC.

The chain recombines TRBV4-1 with TRBJ2-2, with 9 bases lining up with TRBD2. V shed 0 bases and J 1 base; nucleotides not matched to a gene: 6. The CDR3 has 18 amino acids. Germline assignment: CDR1 MGHRA and CDR2 YSYEKL. In nucleotides, the CDR3 is TGCGCCAGCAGCCAAGACGGGGCTAGCGGGGTGAACACCGGGGAGCTGTTTTTT. Residues: CASSQDGASGVNTGELFF.

The chain links TRBV6-5 to TRBJ2-7; D may be TRBD1 or TRBD2 (5 bases each). CDR3 size: 14 residues. CDR1 and CDR2 from the germline V gene are MNHEY and SVGAGI. V lost 5 bases, J lost 2 bases, and 13 bases lay in between. CDR3 loop: CASSPSGTTYEQYV. CDR3 DNA: TGTGCCAGCAGTCCCTCAGGGACCACCTACGAGCAGTACGTC.

The CDR3 nucleotides read TGTGCCAGCTCACCCCCCCGGGCGGGGGGGCGCGATACGCAGTATTTT. Residues: CASSPPRAGGRDTQYF. The V gene is TRBV18, the J gene TRBJ2-3; 9 nucleotides line up with TRBD2. Trimming at V came to 3 bases and at J to 6 bases, leaving 10 bases not matched to a gene. The CDR3 runs 16 residues. Germline CDR1 KGHSH, CDR2 LQKENI.

This chain joins TRBV24-1 and TRBJ2-1, with TRBD1 matching 7 bases. Germline loops: CDR1 KGHDR, CDR2 SFDVKD. Losses at the gene ends were 4 bases for V and 8 bases for J; bases not matched to a gene: 7. This CDR3 has 14 amino acids. CDR3: CATSDQTGKDEQFF. For the CDR3, the DNA is TGTGCCACCAGTGACCAGACAGGGAAGGATGAGCAGTTCTTC.

The chain employs TRBV7-2 and TRBJ2-1; 7 nucleotides match TRBD2. Germline V gene lookup returns CDR1 SGHTA and CDR2 FQGNSA. J lost 8 bases, V lost 2 bases, and 9 bases had no gene match. This CDR3 has 15 residues. DNA for the CDR3: TGTGCCAGCAGCTTAACGGGGGGTATGATTGATGAGCAGTTCTTC. Translated: CASSLTGGMIDEQFF.

V and J are TRBV6-5 and TRBJ1-2, with D unclear. Deletions cut 11 bases from V and 0 bases from J, with 10 bases between. Germline CDR1 and CDR2: MNHEY and SVGAGI. The CDR3 contains 12 residues. CDR3 sequence reads: CALGRANYGYTF. Written as DNA, the CDR3 is TGTGCCTTGGGTCGGGCTAACTATGGCTACACCTTC.

The J gene is TRBJ2-4, the V gene TRBV7-9, with 9 positions matching TRBD1. This CDR3 has 15 residues. Germline V gene sequence: CDR1 SEHNR, CDR2 FQNEAQ (reference sequence). V lost 5 bases, J lost 6 bases, and 8 bases stayed unmatched. In DNA, the CDR3 is TGTGCCAGCAGCCCAATCGGACAGGGGATAAACATTCAGTACTTC. Amino acids: CASSPIGQGINIQYF. The full variable domain, in which reference TRBV7-9 and TRBJ2-4 provide the parts outside the CDR3, is DTGVSQNPRHKITKRGQNVTFRCDPISEHNRLYWYRQTLGQGPEFLTYFQNEAQLEKSRLLSDRFSAERPKGSFSTLEIQRTEQGDSAMYLCASSPIGQGINIQYFGAGTRLSVL.

The chain has TRBV4-1 and TRBJ1-2, with no clear D. V was cut by 0 bases and J by 8 bases, with 16 bases left in between. The length of the CDR3 is 15 residues. The germline CDR1 and CDR2 sequences are MGHRA and YSYEKL. The CDR3 loop is CASSQEPQVRHGYTF. CDR3 nucleotide sequence: TGCGCCAGCAGCCAAGAACCCCAGGTGAGACACGGCTACACCTTC.

This clone appeared once. The chain uses TRBV7-8 and TRBJ2-1; tentatively, D is TRBD2 (6 bases). The V end lost 0 bases, the J end lost 7 bases, and 16 bases lay between the germline ends. The CDR3 spans 16 residues. Germline V gene sequence: CDR1 SGHVS, CDR2 FQNEAQ. Here the CDR3 reads CASSLAGGVHENEQFF. DNA for the CDR3: TGTGCCAGCAGCTTAGCAGGAGGGGTCCATGAGAATGAGCAGTTCTTC.

The rearrangement links TRBV30 to TRBJ1-2; 7 nucleotides align to TRBD1. The CDR3 has 14 residues. V shed 0 bases, J shed 5 bases, and the junction held 6 bases outside the gene matches. Germline V CDR1 and CDR2: GTSNPN, SVGIG (reference sequence). Written as DNA, the CDR3 is TGTGCCTGGAGTGTCACGGGACAGTCATATGGCTACACCTTC. It codes for CAWSVTGQSYGYTF.

This clone is a singleton in its sample. The chain employs TRBV5-4 and TRBJ2-1, with TRBD1 matching 7 bases. The CDR3 covers 14 residues. Germline V gene sequence: CDR1 SGHNT, CDR2 YYREEE (reference sequence). V was clipped by 3 bases and J by 8 bases; unmatched bases: 8. The CDR3 protein is CASSYRQGSHEQFF. CDR3 DNA: TGTGCCAGCAGCTATAGACAGGGTTCCCATGAGCAGTTCTTC. The full variable domain, rest sourced from reference TRBV5-4 and TRBJ2-1, is ETGVTQSPTHLIKTRGQQVTLRCSSQSGHNTVSWYQQALGQGPQFIFQYYREEENGRGNFPPRFSGLQFPNYSSELNVNALELDDSALYLCASSYRQGSHEQFFGPGTRLTVL.

The rearrangement joins TRBV2 to TRBJ1-2; D may be TRBD1 (5 bases). The CDR3 is made up of 14 amino acids. Trimming pared 6 bases from V and 2 bases from J, leaving 13 bases between. CDR1 and CDR2 from the germline V gene are SNHLY and FYNNEI. The CDR3 reads CASSLEGSNYGYTF. In DNA form, the CDR3 reads TGTGCCAGCAGCCTAGAGGGGTCCAACTATGGCTACACCTTC.

V and J are TRBV13 and TRBJ2-3; 12 bases map to TRBD2. Germline lookup yields CDR1 PRHDT and CDR2 FYEKMQ (reference sequence). The CDR3 has 15 residues. The J segment lost 4 bases and the V segment lost 4 bases, leaving 3 bases of the junction unmatched. CDR3 coding DNA: TGTGCCAGCAGCTCCCGGACTAGCGGGGCAGATACGCAGTATTTT. It is translated as CASSSRTSGADTQYF.

The chain uses TRBV2 and TRBJ2-2; D uncertain. The V end lost 8 bases, the J end lost 0 bases, and 7 bases lay between the germline ends. This CDR3 contains 13 residues. Per germline, CDR1 SNHLY and CDR2 FYNNEI. CDR3 in DNA: TGTGCCAGCCGGGCCGCGAACACCGGGGAGCTGTTTTTT. Its translation is CASRAANTGELFF.

This clone has only a few counts. The rearrangement links TRBV7-9 to TRBJ1-2; TRBD1 aligns across 8 bases. V shed 5 bases and J 8 bases; nucleotides not matched to a gene: 7. CDR3 size: 13 residues. The germline V gene encodes CDR1 SEHNR and CDR2 FQNEAQ (reference sequence). In nucleotides, the CDR3 is TGTGCCAGCAGCCCGCAGGGGGCGGGCGGCTACACCTTC. It is translated as CASSPQGAGGYTF. Complete variable domain (other parts from reference TRBV7-9 and TRBJ1-2): DTGVSQNPRHKITKRGQNVTFRCDPISEHNRLYWYRQTLGQGPEFLTYFQNEAQLEKSRLLSDRFSAERPKGSFSTLEIQRTEQGDSAMYLCASSPQGAGGYTFGSGTRLTVV.

CDR3 residues: CATSDVRQGYEQYV. CDR3 sequence (DNA): TGTGCCACCAGTGACGTCCGCCAAGGCTACGAGCAGTACGTC. The V gene is TRBV24-1, the J gene TRBJ2-7, with D unresolved. Between the trimmed V and J ends, which lost 4 bases and 3 bases, there was a span of 12 bases. This CDR3 is 14 amino acids long. Germline CDR1 reads KGHDR; CDR2 reads SFDVKD.